Following are 9 T cell receptor beta chains from one sample sequenced in a study of CD8+CD57+ T cells in acquired aplastic anemia. Profiling that covered TCR beta VDJ and CDR3 relied on genomic DNA as its template. One entry per CDR3 protein, called by TCRdb with MiXCR from the reads. The sample includes 150,000 to 200,000 distinct CDR3 sequences, around half seen only once; the top ten take about 1.7%. In patients chosen for sequencing, flow cytometry had shown CD8+CD57+ cell expansion. Sequencing was done on a sample of sorted CD4+, CD8+, or CD8+CD57+ T cells (not recorded which) from PBMCs. Every receptor here comes from a human donor with aplastic anemia.

Remarks on this clonotype: The junction departs from the called germline gene at one end, perhaps through a read error. The V gene is TRBV10-3, the J gene TRBJ2-2, with D tentatively TRBD2 (5 bases). CDR3 size: 16 residues. CDR1 is ENHRY, CDR2 SYGVKD, per germline. CDR3 nucleotide sequence: TGTGCCGCAAGTCCCAGTGGCACTATTAGCACCGGGGAGCTGTGTTTT. Encoded protein: CAASPSGTISTGELCF.

The chain links TRBV5-4 to TRBJ1-5, with D unresolved. Per germline, CDR1 SGHNT and CDR2 YYREEE (reference sequence). V lost 0 bases and J lost 1, with 8 bases in between. The CDR3 runs 15 residues. The CDR3 sequence: CASSLVPGSNQPQHF. CDR3 in DNA: TGTGCCAGCAGCTTGGTCCCCGGGAGCAATCAGCCCCAGCATTTT.

Concerning this clonotype: A much larger clone sits a single nucleotide away, making a read error possible. The J gene is TRBJ2-7, the V gene TRBV9, with D perhaps TRBD2 (5 bases). This CDR3 is 12 amino acids long. From germline, CDR1 is SGDLS and CDR2 YYNGEE. The V end was cut by 2 bases, the J end by 6 bases, with 9 bases between. This CDR3 reads CASSVTRVEQYF. CDR3 nucleotides: TGTGCCAGCAGCGTCACTAGAGTCGAGCAGTACTTC.

A remark on this clonotype: One end of the junction is discordant with germline, which a read error may explain. This chain connects TRBV7-9 to TRBJ2-7, with 9 bases aligning to TRBD2. The CDR3 extends over 15 amino acids. Germline V CDR1 and CDR2: SEHNR, FQNEAQ (reference sequence). CDR3: CASSSAGGVSYEQHF. For the CDR3, the DNA is TGTGCCAGCAGCTCTGCGGGGGGGGTCTCCTACGAGCAGCACTTC.

This clonotype was counted only a few times. The V gene is TRBV7-9, the J gene TRBJ1-2, with D unresolved. V lost 2 bases, J lost 7 bases, and 5 bases lay in between. Per germline, CDR1 SEHNR and CDR2 FQNEAQ (reference sequence). The CDR3 runs 11 residues. The CDR3 sequence: CASSLRGGYTF. The CDR3 DNA follows: TGTGCCAGCAGCTTAAGAGGTGGCTACACCTTC.

This clonotype was picked up many times. CDR3 coding DNA: TGCAGTGCCCTTCCCCCGGGACTAGCTAGCACAGATACGCAGTATTTT. Amino acids: CSALPPGLASTDTQYF. This chain links TRBV20-1 with TRBJ2-3, with 9 bases that match TRBD2. This CDR3 has 16 residues. The germline V gene encodes CDR1 DFQATT and CDR2 SNEGSKA (reference sequence). The J segment lost 0 bases and the V segment lost 6 bases, leaving 10 bases of the junction unmatched.

As regards this clonotype: Compared with germline, one end of the junction differs, possibly owing to a read error. V gene TRBV10-2 combines with J gene TRBJ2-7; 7 nucleotides line up with TRBD1. Per the germline V gene, CDR1 is WSHSY and CDR2 is SAAADI. The CDR3 length is 13 residues. CDR3 amino acids: CASSFGQVAEQYF. In nucleotides, the CDR3 is TGTGCCAGCAGCTTCGGACAGGTAGCCGAGCAGTACTTC.

The rearrangement joins TRBV20-1 to TRBJ2-5; D is tentatively TRBD1 or TRBD2 (5 bases each). This CDR3 region has 14 residues. Trimming stripped 6 bases from V and 2 bases from J, with 16 bases between. From germline, CDR1 is DFQATT and CDR2 SNEGSKA (reference sequence). The DNA of the CDR3 is TGCAGTGCCGCTCTCCCGGGACGGCAAGAGACCCAGTACTTC. Its protein product is CSAALPGRQETQYF.

The chain joins TRBV15 to TRBJ2-7, with D perhaps matching TRBD1 (6 bases). Germline CDR1 LNHNV, CDR2 YYDKDF (reference sequence). Trimming shortened V by 2 bases and J by 2 bases, and 16 bases separated the two germline ends. There are 16 residues in the CDR3. The CDR3 region is CATSRRPGTPPYEQYF. For the CDR3, the DNA is TGTGCCACCAGCAGACGGCCGGGGACACCCCCCTACGAGCAGTACTTC.